One sample yielded the 32 T cell receptor beta chains listed below, sequenced in a study of identical twins. MiXCR, applied by TCRdb to the 5' RACE reads, yields one record per CDR3 protein. The sample holds 200,000 or so distinct CDR3 sequences; about 7.5% are singletons and the top ten take just under 2%. A further study also used this sample, focusing on yellow fever vaccine responses in identical twins.

Sequenced material: memory (CD45RO+) T cells sorted from blood. The origin of the receptors is a woman under 30 in good health.

The rearrangement joins TRBV28 to TRBJ2-2; 7 positions agree with TRBD1. J was trimmed by 7 bases and V by 4 bases; bases with no gene match: 9. The CDR3 runs 15 residues. Looked up from germline, CDR1 is MDHEN and CDR2 is SYDVKM. Written as DNA, the CDR3 is TGTGCCAGCAGTTCCGGGGACAGAACCTTCGGGGAGCTGTTTTTT. Translated: CASSSGDRTFGELFF.

The chain uses TRBV19 and TRBJ1-5; TRBD1 is a possible D gene (6 bases). Germline V gives CDR1 LNHDA, CDR2 SQIVND (reference sequence). V was clipped by 4 bases and J by 6 bases, with 7 bases between them. CDR3 size: 12 residues. CDR3 in amino acids: CASSKGGQPQHF. CDR3 coding DNA: TGTGCCAGTAGTAAGGGGGGTCAGCCCCAGCATTTT. Full variable domain (outside the CDR3, taken from reference TRBV19 and TRBJ1-5): DGGITQSPKYLFRKEGQNVTLSCEQNLNHDAMYWYRQDPGQGLRLIYYSQIVNDFQKGDIAEGYSVSREKKESFPLTVTSAQKNPTAFYLCASSKGGQPQHFGDGTRLSIL.

The chain recombines TRBV5-1 with TRBJ2-2; D is perhaps TRBD2 (5 bases). Trimming took off 4 bases at V and 7 bases at J, with 20 bases between the two ends. Germline V gene data show CDR1 as SGHRS and CDR2 as YFSETQ. The CDR3 runs 16 residues. CDR3: CASSIPGNSLGGELFF. The CDR3 DNA is TGCGCCAGCAGCATCCCCGGGAACTCCCTTGGCGGGGAGCTGTTTTTT. The full variable domain, in which reference TRBV5-1 and TRBJ2-2 provide the parts outside the CDR3, is KAGVTQTPRYLIKTRGQQVTLSCSPISGHRSVSWYQQTPGQGLQFLFEYFSETQRNKGNFPGRFSGRQFSNSRSEMNVSTLELGDSALYLCASSIPGNSLGGELFFGEGSRLTVL.

V is TRBV2 and J is TRBJ2-2; no definite D call. Germline V gene lookup returns CDR1 SNHLY and CDR2 FYNNEI. The V gene lost 5 bases and the J gene lost 5 bases, with 15 bases spanning the gap. CDR3 length: 15 residues. The CDR3 here is CASSQPSRYTGELFF. CDR3 nucleotides: TGTGCCAGCAGTCAGCCCTCGAGGTATACCGGGGAGCTGTTTTTT.

The chain carries TRBV3-1 and TRBJ2-7; 7 bases map to TRBD2. Germline CDR1 and CDR2: LGHDT and YNNKEL (reference sequence). The CDR3 is 14 residues long. J was trimmed by 0 bases and V by 5 bases; bases with no gene match: 4. Here the CDR3 reads CASSTSGNSYEQYF. CDR3 DNA: TGTGCCAGCAGCACCAGCGGGAACTCCTACGAGCAGTACTTC.

This clonotype showed up many times. One junction end does not reproduce the germline sequence, and a read error may be involved. The chain joins TRBV10-3 to TRBJ2-3, with 7 bases identical to TRBD1. Germline CDR1 reads ENHRY; CDR2 reads SYGVKD. The CDR3 covers 14 residues. In DNA, the CDR3 is TGTGCTATCAAGGGGGCCTTTAGCACAGATACGCAGTATTTT. This sequence encodes CAIKGAFSTDTQYF.

This chain links TRBV18 with TRBJ1-2, with 7 bases matching TRBD1. V lost 3 bases to trimming and J lost 3 bases; unmatched junction nucleotides: 7. The CDR3 length is 15 residues. Germline V lookup: CDR1 KGHSH, CDR2 LQKENI. CDR3 sequence (DNA): TGTGCCAGCTCACCCCCGACAGGGCCTGACTATGGCTACACCTTC. Translating gives CASSPPTGPDYGYTF. Full variable domain (rest looked up from reference TRBV18 and TRBJ1-2): NAGVMQNPRHLVRRRGQEARLRCSPMKGHSHVYWYRQLPEEGLKFMVYLQKENIIDESGMPKERFSAEFPKEGPSILRIQQVVRGDSAAYFCASSPPTGPDYGYTFGSGTRLTVV.

The chain carries TRBV20-1 and TRBJ2-3; D unresolved. Germline V lookup: CDR1 DFQATT, CDR2 SNEGSKA (reference sequence). The V end was cut by 1 base, the J end by 0 bases, with 11 bases between. This CDR3 spans 15 amino acids. The CDR3 DNA reads TGCAGTGCTAGAGGGGTCGGATCTAGCACAGATACGCAGTATTTT. Protein: CSARGVGSSTDTQYF.

A few counts support this clonotype. V is TRBV7-9 and J is TRBJ2-5; TRBD2 matches 9 bases. Per germline, CDR1 SEHNR and CDR2 FQNEAQ (reference sequence). This CDR3 spans 14 amino acids. Trimming cost V 3 bases and J 5 bases; bases outside gene matches: 4. The CDR3: CASSLGLASETQYF. CDR3 coding DNA: TGTGCCAGCAGCTTGGGACTAGCTTCGGAGACCCAGTACTTC. The complete variable domain, with remaining parts taken from reference TRBV7-9 and TRBJ2-5, reads DTGVSQNPRHKITKRGQNVTFRCDPISEHNRLYWYRQTLGQGPEFLTYFQNEAQLEKSRLLSDRFSAERPKGSFSTLEIQRTEQGDSAMYLCASSLGLASETQYFGPGTRLLVL.

As DNA, the CDR3 is TGTGCCAGCAGCCCGAAACAACCAGGGGGGAAATCTAACTATGGCTACACCTTC. It translates to CASSPKQPGGKSNYGYTF. The chain couples TRBV3-1 to TRBJ1-2; 7 nucleotides line up with TRBD1. Trimming took 4 bases from V and 0 from J; bases not matched to a gene: 14. The V gene's germline CDR1 is LGHDT and CDR2 YNNKEL (reference sequence). The CDR3 loop spans 18 amino acids.

This clonotype has only a few counts. This chain connects TRBV12-3 or TRBV12-4 to TRBJ2-5; 7 bases agree with TRBD2. CDR3 length: 20 amino acids. V lost 6 bases to trimming and J lost 2 bases; unmatched junction nucleotides: 24. The CDR3 DNA reads TGTGCCAGCAGCCCTCGTTGGGGCAGCTCTTCGGGGGGACGACAAGAGACCCAGTACTTC. This sequence encodes CASSPRWGSSSGGRQETQYF.

This clonotype was picked up many times. The chain recombines TRBV7-2 with TRBJ2-3, with 9 bases matching TRBD2. J gave up 0 bases and V 5 bases, and 6 bases lay outside the gene matches. Germline assignment: CDR1 SGHTA and CDR2 FQGNSA. CDR3 length equals 16 residues. The CDR3 nucleotides read TGTGCCAGCAGCCCTAGCGGGGAAATTAGCACAGATACGCAGTATTTT. This codes for CASSPSGEISTDTQYF.

V and J are TRBV7-2 and TRBJ2-7, with TRBD2 matching 7 bases. The trim removed 2 bases at V and 3 bases at J, leaving 7 bases unmatched. CDR3 length equals 15 residues. Germline assignment: CDR1 SGHTA and CDR2 FQGNSA. CDR3 amino acids: CASSLPAGVSYEQYF. For the CDR3, the DNA is TGTGCCAGCAGCTTACCGGCGGGAGTTAGCTACGAGCAGTACTTC.

This clonotype has at least ten counts. V gene TRBV7-3 combines with J gene TRBJ2-1, with TRBD1 identical over 9 bases. Losses at the gene ends were 0 bases for V and 5 bases for J; bases not matched to a gene: 8. The CDR3 has 17 residues. Germline V lookup: CDR1 SGHTA, CDR2 FQGTGA. CDR3 amino acids: CASSLTRGTGPNNEQFF. The DNA of the CDR3 is TGTGCCAGCAGCTTAACTCGGGGGACAGGGCCTAACAATGAGCAGTTCTTC. Supplemented by reference TRBV7-3 and TRBJ2-1, the full variable domain reads GAGVSQTPSNKVTEKGKYVELRCDPISGHTALYWYRQSLGQGPEFLIYFQGTGAADDSGLPNDRFFAVRPEGSVSTLKIQRTERGDSAVYLCASSLTRGTGPNNEQFFGPGTRLTVL.

This clonotype has only a few counts. The gene calls are TRBV20-1 and TRBJ2-7, with 12 bases aligning to TRBD2. Per the germline V gene, CDR1 is DFQATT and CDR2 is SNEGSKA (reference sequence). The CDR3 sequence is 14 residues long. V lost 2 bases, J lost 1 base, and 0 bases stayed unmatched. The CDR3: CSARLAGGSYEQYF. The CDR3 nucleotides are TGCAGTGCTAGACTAGCGGGGGGGTCCTACGAGCAGTACTTC.

There are a few counts of this clonotype. V and J are TRBV24-1 and TRBJ2-7; perhaps TRBD2 as D (6 bases). The CDR3 sequence is 18 residues long. V lost 0 bases, J lost 5 bases, and 22 bases lay in between. The germline CDR1 and CDR2 sequences are KGHDR and SFDVKD. CDR3 sequence: CATSDLDIAPRRDHEQYF. CDR3 bases: TGTGCCACCAGTGATTTGGATATAGCCCCTCGGAGGGACCACGAGCAGTACTTC.

The V gene is TRBV19, the J gene TRBJ2-5; 8 nucleotides line up with TRBD2. V was clipped by 5 bases and J by 1 base; unmatched bases: 6. Germline CDR1 is LNHDA and CDR2 is SQIVND (reference sequence). The CDR3 is 15 amino acids. Here the CDR3 reads CASSPGLAFQETQYF. In DNA, the CDR3 is TGTGCCAGTAGTCCTGGACTAGCCTTCCAAGAGACCCAGTACTTC.

This clonotype turned up a few times. In DNA form, the CDR3 reads TGTGCCACCAGCAGAGTCGACAGGGGGGCAAATCAGCCCCAGCATTTT. It encodes CATSRVDRGANQPQHF. The J gene is TRBJ1-5, the V gene TRBV15; TRBD1 agrees at 9 bases. The CDR3 covers 16 residues. V lost 1 base, J lost 4 bases, and 5 bases stayed unmatched. Germline-derived CDR1 and CDR2 are LNHNV and YYDKDF (reference sequence).

This clonotype appeared a few times. The chain carries TRBV15 and TRBJ2-7, with a tentative D call TRBD1 (5 bases). V dropped 1 base and J dropped 0 bases, with 19 bases sitting between them. CDR1 is LNHNV and CDR2 is YYDKDF in the germline V gene (reference sequence). This CDR3 is 18 amino acids long. Here the CDR3 DNA reads TGTGCCACCAGCAGAGTGCGGTCTGGACAATCCAACTCCTACGAGCAGTACTTC. Protein product: CATSRVRSGQSNSYEQYF. Full variable domain (missing parts from reference TRBV15 and TRBJ2-7): DAMVIQNPRYQVTQFGKPVTLSCSQTLNHNVMYWYQQKSSQAPKLLFHYYDKDFNNEADTPDNFQSRRPNTSFCFLDIRSPGLGDTAMYLCATSRVRSGQSNSYEQYFGPGTRLTVT.

This clonotype appeared a few times. The gene calls are TRBV3-1 and TRBJ1-2; weak D call: TRBD1 (6 bases). CDR3 length: 13 amino acids. Germline assignment: CDR1 LGHDT and CDR2 YNNKEL (reference sequence). V was shortened by 11 bases and J by 0 bases, with 13 bases between the two germline ends. The CDR3 DNA follows: TGTGCCGTCCGGGACAACGCTAACTATGGCTACACCTTC. Translation: CAVRDNANYGYTF. Together with reference TRBV3-1 and TRBJ1-2, the CDR3 gives the full variable domain: DTAVSQTPKYLVTQMGNDKSIKCEQNLGHDTMYWYKQDSKKFLKIMFSYNNKELIINETVPNRFSPKSPDKAHLNLHINSLELGDSAVYFCAVRDNANYGYTFGSGTRLTVV.

This clonotype was found many times. V is TRBV24-1 and J is TRBJ2-2; perhaps TRBD1 as D (6 bases). Trimming stripped 6 bases from V and 4 bases from J, with 8 bases between. The CDR3 consists of 13 residues. Germline V lookup: CDR1 KGHDR, CDR2 SFDVKD. The DNA of the CDR3 is TGTGCCACCAGTCCACAGGGCACCGGGGAGCTGTTTTTT. Residues: CATSPQGTGELFF.

This clonotype has ten or more counts. The chain is built from TRBV20-1 and TRBJ2-2; D is undetermined. The V gene's germline CDR1 is DFQATT and CDR2 SNEGSKA (reference sequence). The CDR3 is 12 amino acids. Deletions cut 5 bases from V and 6 bases from J, with 10 bases between. The CDR3 protein is CSALSNPGELFF. The CDR3 DNA sequence: TGCAGTGCTCTTTCAAACCCCGGGGAGCTGTTTTTT.

The table lists this clonotype with a few counts. The V gene is TRBV27, the J gene TRBJ1-2, with D possibly TRBD1 on 6 matching bases. The CDR3 is 13 amino acids. V lost 3 bases and J 7 bases, leaving 12 bases between the germline ends. The V gene's germline CDR1 is MNHEY and CDR2 SMNVEV (reference sequence). This chain's CDR3 is CASSLAGEGGYTF. DNA of the CDR3: TGTGCCAGCAGTTTGGCAGGGGAAGGTGGCTACACCTTC.

This clonotype was recorded many times. V and J are TRBV20-1 and TRBJ2-7; TRBD1 aligns across 8 bases. The CDR3 loop spans 13 amino acids. Germline loops: CDR1 DFQATT, CDR2 SNEGSKA (reference sequence). CDR3 loop: CSPDRDRIYEQYF. CDR3 sequence (DNA): TGCAGCCCCGACCGGGACAGGATCTACGAGCAGTACTTC.

V gene TRBV12-3 or TRBV12-4 combines with J gene TRBJ2-5; D might be TRBD2 (6 bases). The CDR3 has 13 amino acids. The ends were cut back, 8 bases at V and 5 bases at J, with 15 bases in the middle. The CDR3 DNA reads as TGTGCCAGCTCTGGCGGGGTCCCCGAGACCCAGTACTTC. It codes for CASSGGVPETQYF.

This clonotype was counted only a few times. The chain couples TRBV20-1 to TRBJ2-5; TRBD1 is a possible D gene (6 bases). This CDR3 has 13 amino acids. CDR1 is DFQATT and CDR2 is SNEGSKA in the germline V gene (reference sequence). Between the trimmed V and J ends, which lost 7 bases and 3 bases, there was a span of 15 bases. In nucleotides, the CDR3 is TGCAGTGTCTTACAGGGTAGTGAAGAGACCCAGTACTTC. Translated, it gives CSVLQGSEETQYF.

This clonotype showed up many times. The chain is built from TRBV12-3 or TRBV12-4 and TRBJ2-2; the D gene is possibly TRBD2 (6 bases). CDR3 size: 16 residues. The V gene lost 3 bases and the J gene lost 0 bases, with 11 bases spanning the gap. The CDR3 nucleotides are TGTGCCAGCAGTTTTCCTCGGGGGACGAACACCGGGGAGCTGTTTTTT. Its protein is CASSFPRGTNTGELFF.

This clonotype was detected a few times. The rearrangement links TRBV5-5 to TRBJ2-1, with a possible D match to TRBD2 (7 bases). CDR1 and CDR2 from the germline V gene are SGHKS and YYEKEE (reference sequence). V was clipped by 5 bases and J by 4 bases, with 16 bases between them. CDR3 length equals 15 residues. The CDR3 DNA reads as TGTGCCAGCAGTGGGGGGGCCGGGTCGTACAATGAGCAGTTCTTC. Residues: CASSGGAGSYNEQFF.

The CDR3 DNA reads as TGTGCCAGCAGGGGCGACTTTACGGCTTTCTTT. Translating it yields CASRGDFTAFF. V gene TRBV12-3 or TRBV12-4 combines with J gene TRBJ1-1; D not certain. V lost 6 bases, J lost 11 bases, and 13 bases lay in between. The CDR3 has 11 residues.

Many counts were recorded for this clonotype. The genes are TRBV20-1 and TRBJ2-7; possible D gene TRBD1, 6 bases. The CDR3 has 16 amino acids. Per germline, CDR1 DFQATT and CDR2 SNEGSKA (reference sequence). Trimming removed 0 bases from V and 2 bases from J, with 17 bases in between. The CDR3 loop reads CSARDGIQGNTYEQYF. CDR3 coding DNA: TGCAGTGCTAGAGATGGGATTCAGGGGAATACCTACGAGCAGTACTTC.

The rearrangement links TRBV6-5 to TRBJ1-4; D is perhaps TRBD1 (5 bases). CDR1 and CDR2 (germline): MNHEY, SVGAGI. This CDR3 comprises 15 residues. Trimming cost V 2 bases and J 10 bases, with 17 bases left between them. The DNA for the CDR3 is TGTGCCAGCAGTTACATCTCCGCAGGGAGGAGAAAACTGTTTTTT. It codes for CASSYISAGRRKLFF.

This clonotype was recorded only once. A much larger clone lies a single base off, so this may be a read error. V is TRBV20-1 and J is TRBJ2-4; D is undetermined. V lost 7 bases and J 0 bases, leaving 7 bases between the germline ends. The CDR3 has 12 amino acids. Per germline, CDR1 DFQATT and CDR2 SNEGSKA (reference sequence). The CDR3 region is CSVALAKNIQYF. The CDR3 DNA reads as TGCAGTGTGGCACTAGCCAAAAACATTCAGTACTTC.